Listed below are T cell receptor beta chains from one sample, sequenced in a study of T cells after yellow fever vaccination. In TCRdb, the 5' RACE reads were re-called with MiXCR into one record per CDR3 protein. The top ten clones hold under 15% of a sample with around 600,000 distinct CDR3 sequences, 10% to 15% of them seen once. The input for sequencing was PBMCs, taken on the day of the yellow fever booster vaccination. Receptor source: a man aged 30-40 years who received the YFV17D yellow fever vaccine. Each CDR3 is given with its conserved first and last residue. The D gene is left open where the match is weak. Where a row states a size, it is once, few, many or the class of an expanded clone; other rows omit it.

J: TRBJ1-1
V: TRBV4-1
size: NA
D: NA
CDR3: CASSHLGEMTEAFF
DNA: TGCGCCAGCAGCCATTTAGGAGAGATGACTGAAGCTTTCTTT

J: TRBJ1-1
V: TRBV7-2
size: few
D: NA
CDR3: CASSLAGEFTEAFF
DNA: TGTGCCAGCAGCTTAGCGGGGGAGTTCACTGAAGCTTTCTTT

J: TRBJ1-3
V: TRBV7-2
size: NA
D: NA
CDR3: CASSLATNGGNTIYF
DNA: TGTGCCAGCAGCTTAGCCACGAACGGAGGGAACACCATATATTTT

J: TRBJ2-7
V: TRBV12-3/TRBV12-4
size: many
D: NA
CDR3: CASRGRVAGAYEQYF
DNA: TGTGCCAGCAGGGGAAGGGTAGCAGGAGCCTACGAGCAGTACTTC

J: TRBJ1-5
V: TRBV12-3/TRBV12-4
size: NA
D: NA
CDR3: CASSRGQPQHF
DNA: TGTGCCAGCAGTAGGGGGCAGCCCCAGCATTTT

J: TRBJ2-1
V: TRBV11-2
size: NA
D: NA
CDR3: CASSTHFFKGVRYNEQFF
DNA: TGTGCCAGCAGCACCCATTTTTTTAAGGGGGTGAGGTACAATGAGCAGTTCTTC

J: TRBJ2-3
V: TRBV9
size: many
D: TRBD2
CDR3: CASSVEGGRFTDTQYF
DNA: TGTGCCAGCAGCGTAGAAGGCGGGAGGTTCACAGATACGCAGTATTTT

J: TRBJ2-7
V: TRBV6-1
size: NA
D: NA
CDR3: CASTTRDTIEQYF
DNA: TGTGCCAGCACTACCCGGGACACCATCGAGCAGTACTTC

J: TRBJ2-5
V: TRBV20-1
size: few
D: TRBD1
CDR3: CSARPIIRTGRGKTQYF
DNA: TGCAGTGCGCGACCCATAATTCGGACAGGGAGAGGGAAGACCCAGTACTTC

J: TRBJ2-3
V: TRBV4-3
size: NA
D: TRBD2
CDR3: CASSPLTSGRAADTQYF
DNA: TGCGCCAGCAGCCCGCTTACTAGCGGGAGGGCCGCAGATACGCAGTATTTT

J: TRBJ2-3
V: TRBV7-3
size: few
D: NA
CDR3: CASSLGWEATQYF
DNA: TGTGCCAGCAGCTTAGGTTGGGAGGCTACGCAGTATTTT

J: TRBJ2-1
V: TRBV10-3
size: few
D: NA
CDR3: CATGGNEQFF
DNA: TGTGCCACCGGGGGCAATGAGCAGTTCTTC

J: TRBJ2-2
V: TRBV12-3/TRBV12-4
size: once
D: NA
CDR3: CASSPPGLSTGELFF
DNA: TGTGCCAGCAGTCCCCCGGGGCTCTCCACCGGGGAGCTGTTTTTT

J: TRBJ1-2
V: TRBV5-6
size: few
D: NA
CDR3: CASSFVSGGGAPPAGYTF
DNA: TGTGCCAGCAGCTTCGTTTCAGGAGGGGGGGCCCCTCCCGCTGGCTACACCTTC

J: TRBJ2-3
V: TRBV7-2
size: few
D: NA
CDR3: CASSSGTLTNTQYF
DNA: TGTGCCAGCAGCTCAGGGACTCTCACAAATACGCAGTATTTT

J: TRBJ2-2
V: TRBV20-1
size: NA
D: TRBD2
CDR3: CSAMLAGSNTGELFF
DNA: TGCAGTGCTATGCTAGCGGGGTCGAACACCGGGGAGCTGTTTTTT

J: TRBJ1-2
V: TRBV9
size: NA
D: NA
CDR3: CASNRDFNGYTF
DNA: TGTGCCAGCAACCGGGACTTCAATGGCTACACCTTC

J: TRBJ2-7
V: TRBV9
size: NA
D: TRBD2
CDR3: CASSVGEREMYEQYF
DNA: TGTGCCAGCAGCGTAGGGGAGCGGGAGATGTACGAGCAGTACTTC

J: TRBJ2-3
V: TRBV20-1
size: NA
D: NA
CDR3: CSARRPGTSTDTQYF
DNA: TGCAGTGCTAGAAGGCCAGGGACTAGCACAGATACGCAGTATTTT

J: TRBJ2-3
V: TRBV5-1
size: few
D: NA
CDR3: CASSRAGISTDTQYF
DNA: TGCGCCAGCAGCCGAGCGGGTATAAGCACAGATACGCAGTATTTT

J: TRBJ2-5
V: TRBV7-8
size: NA
D: TRBD1
CDR3: CASEKNRGETQYF
DNA: TGTGCCAGCGAAAAAAACAGGGGAGAGACCCAGTACTTC

J: TRBJ1-4
V: TRBV12-3/TRBV12-4
size: few
D: NA
CDR3: CASSPHPNEKLFF
DNA: TGTGCCAGCAGTCCACATCCCAATGAAAAACTGTTTTTT

J: TRBJ2-1
V: TRBV12-3/TRBV12-4
size: NA
D: NA
CDR3: CASSFLGGISEQFF
DNA: TGTGCCAGCAGTTTTCTGGGGGGCATCTCTGAGCAGTTCTTC

J: TRBJ2-3
V: TRBV11-2
size: many
D: NA
CDR3: CASSLEGFTSRGTDTQYF
DNA: TGTGCCAGCAGCTTAGAAGGGTTCACTAGTAGGGGCACAGATACGCAGTATTTT

J: TRBJ1-6
V: TRBV2
size: NA
D: TRBD1
CDR3: CASHRDSYSYNSPLHF
DNA: TGTGCCAGCCATAGGGACAGCTACTCCTATAATTCACCCCTCCACTTT

J: TRBJ2-7
V: TRBV6-2/TRBV6-3
size: NA
D: NA
CDR3: CASGDIHEQYF
DNA: TGTGCCAGCGGGGACATACACGAGCAGTACTTC

J: TRBJ2-3
V: TRBV7-9
size: few
D: TRBD2
CDR3: CASRTAGLAGRDTQYF
DNA: TGTGCCAGCCGGACCGCAGGACTAGCGGGACGGGATACGCAGTATTTT

J: TRBJ2-1
V: TRBV20-1
size: many
D: TRBD2
CDR3: CSARRLAGSNEQFF
DNA: TGCAGTGCTAGACGACTAGCGGGCAGCAATGAGCAGTTCTTC

J: TRBJ2-5
V: TRBV20-1
size: few
D: TRBD2
CDR3: CSANPLMVAGAQETQYF
DNA: TGCAGTGCAAATCCACTTATGGTAGCGGGAGCCCAAGAGACCCAGTACTTC

J: TRBJ1-1
V: TRBV7-9
size: NA
D: NA
CDR3: CASSLGIGRGTEAFF
DNA: TGTGCCAGCAGCTTAGGTATTGGCAGAGGGACTGAAGCTTTCTTT

J: TRBJ1-5
V: TRBV6-2/TRBV6-3
size: once
D: NA
CDR3: CASSYRNRGQPQHF
DNA: TGTGCCAGCAGTTACCGGAACAGAGGGCAGCCCCAGCATTTT

J: TRBJ1-2
V: TRBV5-5
size: NA
D: TRBD1
CDR3: CASSLTGQPYGYTF
DNA: TGTGCCAGCAGCTTAACGGGACAGCCTTATGGCTACACCTTC

J: TRBJ1-4
V: TRBV20-1
size: few
D: TRBD1
CDR3: CSATQGANEKLFF
DNA: TGCAGTGCTACCCAGGGGGCTAATGAAAAACTGTTTTTT

J: TRBJ2-7
V: TRBV7-2
size: few
D: NA
CDR3: CASSLVQYSYEQYF
DNA: TGTGCCAGCAGCTTAGTACAGTACTCCTACGAGCAGTACTTC

J: TRBJ1-1
V: TRBV5-4
size: few
D: TRBD1
CDR3: CASSLMGQGASTEAFF
DNA: TGTGCCAGCAGCTTGATGGGACAGGGGGCTAGCACTGAAGCTTTCTTT

J: TRBJ2-7
V: TRBV20-1
size: few
D: NA
CDR3: CSAVHYEQYF
DNA: TGCAGTGCTGTCCACTACGAGCAGTACTTC

J: TRBJ1-5
V: TRBV27
size: few
D: NA
CDR3: CASSLQGGGQPQHF
DNA: TGTGCCAGCAGTTTACAGGGAGGAGGGCAGCCCCAGCATTTT

J: TRBJ1-1
V: TRBV5-6
size: many
D: NA
CDR3: CASSNRPTGNTEAFF
DNA: TGTGCCAGCAGCAACCGCCCGACAGGGAACACTGAAGCTTTCTTT

J: TRBJ2-1
V: TRBV7-2
size: many
D: NA
CDR3: CASSFEGRSYNEQFF
DNA: TGTGCCAGCAGCTTCGAGGGCCGCTCCTACAATGAGCAGTTCTTC

J: TRBJ2-2
V: TRBV4-2
size: NA
D: NA
CDR3: CASSRRLPGELFF
DNA: TGTGCCAGCTCCCGACGTTTACCCGGGGAGCTGTTTTTT

J: TRBJ2-7
V: TRBV20-1
size: few
D: TRBD2
CDR3: CSATYPGTSGRSMLAEQYF
DNA: TGCAGTGCTACCTACCCGGGGACTAGCGGGAGATCTATGTTAGCCGAGCAGTACTTC

J: TRBJ2-5
V: TRBV15
size: few
D: NA
CDR3: CATSRGMGSQQETQYF
DNA: TGTGCCACCAGCAGAGGGATGGGTAGTCAGCAAGAGACCCAGTACTTC

J: TRBJ2-5
V: TRBV28
size: many
D: NA
CDR3: CASISAAAAPETQYF
DNA: TGTGCCAGCATCTCTGCGGCGGCCGCTCCCGAGACCCAGTACTTC

J: TRBJ2-7
V: TRBV20-1
size: NA
D: TRBD1
CDR3: CSAGTGASYERYF
DNA: TGCAGTGCAGGGACAGGGGCCTCCTACGAGCGGTACTTC

J: TRBJ2-5
V: TRBV12-3/TRBV12-4
size: NA
D: TRBD2
CDR3: CASSFLAGGFETQYF
DNA: TGTGCCAGCAGTTTTCTAGCGGGAGGCTTTGAGACCCAGTACTTC

J: TRBJ2-3
V: TRBV6-2/TRBV6-3
size: many
D: NA
CDR3: CASSYLADTQYF
DNA: TGTGCCAGCAGTTACCTGGCGGATACGCAGTATTTT

J: TRBJ1-1
V: TRBV12-3/TRBV12-4
size: NA
D: NA
CDR3: CASSGGALDTEAFF
DNA: TGTGCCAGCAGTGGGGGAGCCTTGGACACTGAAGCTTTCTTT

J: TRBJ2-1
V: TRBV10-3
size: NA
D: NA
CDR3: CAISETRSGNEQFF
DNA: TGTGCCATCAGTGAAACTAGGTCTGGCAATGAGCAGTTCTTC

J: TRBJ2-3
V: TRBV7-2
size: few
D: NA
CDR3: CASSQEGGPDTQYF
DNA: TGTGCCAGCAGCCAGGAAGGGGGACCAGATACGCAGTATTTT

J: TRBJ1-3
V: TRBV5-1
size: few
D: NA
CDR3: CASSFQAGNTIYF
DNA: TGCGCCAGCAGCTTTCAGGCTGGAAACACCATATATTTT

J: TRBJ2-3
V: TRBV12-3/TRBV12-4
size: few
D: TRBD2
CDR3: CASTLTSSGRDTQYF
DNA: TGTGCCAGCACCCTGACTTCCAGCGGGAGAGATACGCAGTATTTT